The sequence of this T cell receptor (beta chain) was determined in a study of T-cell memory formation after mild COVID-19. The wider study: Largely donor-specific sequence clusters came from two donors.

The sample holds a few counts of this clonotype. The CDR3 covers 13 residues. V lost 1 base and J 3 bases, leaving 9 bases between the germline ends. Germline CDR1 DFQATT, CDR2 SNEGSKA (reference sequence). cDNA libraries for TCR alpha and TCR beta, carrying sample barcodes and UMIs, came from 5'RACE with constant-segment primers. TCRdb re-derived calls from the 5' RACE reads in MiXCR, one entry per CDR3 protein. The sample includes about 290,000 distinct CDR3 sequences, 15% to 20% of them seen just once. The TCR comes from a man in his late teens or twenties who had mild COVID-19 (a few samples of this study predate the infection). Cell type and time point are not known. V usage is TRBV20-1 and J usage is TRBJ1-1; D is unclear. Sequences were obtained from PBMCs or a T cell subset sorted from them (not recorded which). The CDR3 DNA reads as TGCAGTGCTAGAGCTCGGTGGGACACTGAAGCTTTCTTT. Encoded protein: CSARARWDTEAFF.